The 30 T cell receptor beta chains listed next were all sequenced from one sample in a study of control samples from healthy donors and cancer patients. Sequenced by immunoSEQ multiplex PCR; TCRdb stores in-frame clones only, minus some. Of 120,000 or so clones in the sample, 89% were seen once. The sequenced sample consisted of blood. These receptors all come from a man aged 50-59 years in good health.

The chain combines TRBV7-7 with TRBJ2-5; 9 nucleotides agree with TRBD2. The CDR3 is 17 residues long. V gave up 1 base and J gave up 1 base; unmatched junction bases: 7. Germline V gene data show CDR1 as SSHAT and CDR2 as FNYEAQ (reference sequence). The chain's CDR3 is CASSLGRGGGLQETQYF. CDR3 DNA sequence: TGTGCCAGCAGCTTAGGCCGCGGGGGGGGCCTCCAAGAGACCCAGTACTTC.

This chain links TRBV19 with TRBJ1-4; TRBD1 might be the D (6 bases). Trimming left V 7 bases short and J 5 bases short, with 20 bases between. Germline loops: CDR1 LNHDA, CDR2 SQIVND (reference sequence). CDR3 length equals 16 residues. CDR3 in DNA: TGTGCCAGTAAAAAGGTGGCAGGGGCGATAAATGAAAAACTGTTTTTT. Amino acids: CASKKVAGAINEKLFF.

The chain is built from TRBV6-5 and TRBJ1-1; the D gene is possibly TRBD1 (6 bases). This CDR3 contains 14 residues. Trimming stripped 10 bases from V and 2 bases from J, with 17 bases between. CDR1 MNHEY and CDR2 SVGAGI come from the germline V gene. The CDR3 nucleotides read TGTGCCATGCACCCGACAGGCGGAAACACTGAAGCTTTCTTT. Its protein is CAMHPTGGNTEAFF.

This clone was counted once. The V call is TRBV3-1 (or the pseudogene TRBV3-2), the J call TRBJ2-6; no definite D call. In germline, CDR1 is LGHDT, CDR2 YNNKEL (reference sequence). The CDR3 is 18 residues long. V dropped 3 bases and J dropped 3 bases, with 18 bases sitting between them. The CDR3 coding sequence is TGTGCCAGCAGCCATGTCATCCCCAAGGGTTTTGGGGCCAACGTCCTGACTTTC. It translates to CASSHVIPKGFGANVLTF.

The rearrangement links TRBV5-5 to TRBJ1-1, with 10 bases identical to TRBD1. The junction had 3 bases not matched to a gene; V was cut back by 4 bases and J by 3 bases. CDR1 and CDR2 from the germline V gene are SGHKS and YYEKEE (reference sequence). The CDR3 loop spans 14 amino acids. The CDR3 DNA sequence: TGTGCCAGCAGCCTGGGACAGGGGTACACTGAAGCTTTCTTT. Translating it yields CASSLGQGYTEAFF.

V and J are TRBV30 and TRBJ2-3; TRBD2 aligns across 14 bases. V trimming: 0 bases; J trimming: 2 bases; junction bases outside the gene matches: 4. The germline V gene encodes CDR1 GTSNPN and CDR2 SVGIG (reference sequence). The CDR3 sequence is 17 residues long. The DNA of the CDR3 is TGTGCCTGGAGTGTACGGACTAGCGGGGGGCTCACAGATACGCAGTATTTT. This translates into CAWSVRTSGGLTDTQYF.

V is TRBV5-1 and J is TRBJ2-3, with D maybe TRBD1 (6 bases). With 4 bases removed from V and 3 bases from J, the gap between germline ends came to 12 bases. Per the germline V gene, CDR1 is SGHRS and CDR2 is YFSETQ. The CDR3 is 14 amino acids. In DNA, the CDR3 is TGCGCCAGCAGCAATGAAGGGGGTACAGATACGCAGTATTTT. Translation gives CASSNEGGTDTQYF.

The CDR3 DNA is TGTGCCAGCAGCTCGCAGGGGACCGGGGAGCTGTTTTTT. This codes for CASSSQGTGELFF. This rearrangement joins TRBV11-3 to TRBJ2-2, with a weak D call TRBD1 (6 bases). CDR1 is SGHNT and CDR2 is YENEEA in the germline V gene. The V and J ends lost 4 bases and 5 bases respectively, with 8 bases between them. CDR3 size: 13 residues.

Concerning this clone itself: One end of the junction fails to match germline, which may point to a read error. This chain connects TRBV19 to TRBJ1-1, with D possibly matching TRBD1 (6 bases). The CDR3 extends over 11 amino acids. Germline lookup yields CDR1 LNHDA and CDR2 SQIVND (reference sequence). The CDR3 DNA follows: TGTGCCAGTAGTATTTGGGGGCGTAGATACTTT. Translating it yields CASSIWGRRYF.

The chain employs TRBV4-2 and TRBJ1-4; perhaps TRBD1 as D (5 bases). This CDR3 is 16 amino acids long. V dropped 1 base and J dropped 4 bases, with 13 bases sitting between them. Germline assignment: CDR1 LGHNA and CDR2 YNFKEQ. Written as DNA, the CDR3 is TGTGCCAGCAGCCAAGGTCCGGGACGGAATAATGAAAAACTGTTTTTT. It yields the protein CASSQGPGRNNEKLFF.

This chain joins TRBV10-3 and TRBJ1-2; TRBD1 might be the D (5 bases). The CDR3 totals 14 residues. Germline CDR1 reads ENHRY; CDR2 reads SYGVKD. V lost 10 bases and J lost 2, with 17 bases in between. CDR3: CATTSGELNYGYTF. The CDR3 DNA sequence: TGTGCCACCACGTCGGGGGAGCTCAACTATGGCTACACCTTC.

The rearrangement uses TRBV24-1 and TRBJ2-5; 7 bases fit TRBD1. After removal of 7 bases from V and 5 bases from J, the junction contained 6 bases not matched to a gene. Germline V gene lookup returns CDR1 KGHDR and CDR2 SFDVKD. This CDR3 spans 13 amino acids. The CDR3 sequence: CATSKGARETQYF. CDR3 sequence (DNA): TGTGCCACCAGCAAGGGGGCACGTGAGACCCAGTACTTC.

The chain combines TRBV7-2 with TRBJ2-3; 11 positions match TRBD2. V lost 5 bases to trimming and J lost 1 base; unmatched junction nucleotides: 5. CDR1 is SGHTA, CDR2 FQGNSA, per germline. The CDR3 length is 16 residues. As DNA, the CDR3 is TGTGCCAGCAGCCTCCAACTAGCGGGGGGCACAGATACGCAGTATTTT. It yields the protein CASSLQLAGGTDTQYF.

This clone turned up a few times. The chain employs TRBV4-1 and TRBJ1-2, with D perhaps TRBD1 (6 bases). The germline CDR1 and CDR2 sequences are MGHRA and YSYEKL. This CDR3 comprises 18 residues. V dropped 3 bases and J dropped 5 bases, with 25 bases sitting between them. CDR3 coding DNA: TGCGCCAGCAGCCACCAGACAGGAGTCGGACTACAGGAGTATGGCTACACCTTC. Its protein is CASSHQTGVGLQEYGYTF.

V and J are TRBV4-1 and TRBJ1-2; the D gene is possibly TRBD1 (5 bases). Per the germline V gene, CDR1 is MGHRA and CDR2 is YSYEKL. V lost 1 base to trimming and J lost 3 bases, with 6 bases between them. The CDR3 consists of 13 residues. For the CDR3, the DNA is TGCGCCAGCAGCCAAGGGGGCGACTATGGCTACACCTTC. Translated, it gives CASSQGGDYGYTF.

V and J are TRBV19 and TRBJ1-4; 7 bases align to TRBD1. This CDR3 region has 16 residues. The germline CDR1 and CDR2 sequences are LNHDA and SQIVND (reference sequence). V shed 8 bases, J shed 3 bases, and the junction held 12 bases outside the gene matches. The chain's CDR3 is CASARDSWSANEKLFF. CDR3 nucleotide sequence: TGTGCCAGTGCCCGGGACAGCTGGTCGGCTAATGAAAAACTGTTTTTT.

The sample holds one count of this clone. The V and J genes are TRBV5-5 and TRBJ1-1, with D uncertain. V lost 0 bases and J 5 bases, leaving 11 bases between the germline ends. There are 14 residues in the CDR3. Germline values: CDR1 SGHKS, CDR2 YYEKEE (reference sequence). CDR3 in amino acids: CASSLVVKGTEAFF. The CDR3 nucleotides read TGTGCCAGCAGCTTGGTCGTGAAGGGAACTGAAGCTTTCTTT.

The CDR3 DNA reads as TGCGCCAGCAGCTTGGAGGGGGGACACACTGAAGCTTTCTTT. Its protein product is CASSLEGGHTEAFF. This sequence joins TRBV5-1 and TRBJ1-1, with D perhaps TRBD1 (6 bases). The CDR3 length is 14 residues. The V end lost 0 bases, the J end lost 3 bases, and 9 bases lay between the germline ends. Germline CDR1 SGHRS, CDR2 YFSETQ. The entire variable domain, with the rest obtained from reference TRBV5-1 and TRBJ1-1, is as follows: KAGVTQTPRYLIKTRGQQVTLSCSPISGHRSVSWYQQTPGQGLQFLFEYFSETQRNKGNFPGRFSGRQFSNSRSEMNVSTLELGDSALYLCASSLEGGHTEAFFGQGTRLTVV.

Here the CDR3 DNA reads TGTGCCAGCAGGGGACGCGGGACAGATAACTATGGCTACACCTTC. It is translated as CASRGRGTDNYGYTF. The rearrangement links TRBV6-5 to TRBJ1-2; 7 bases match TRBD1. V lost 6 bases, J lost 1 base, and 8 bases stayed unmatched. Germline-derived CDR1 and CDR2 are MNHEY and SVGAGI. The CDR3 loop spans 15 amino acids.

This clone was found once. The chain is built from TRBV9 and TRBJ2-1; D perhaps matches TRBD2 (5 bases). Trimming stripped 2 bases from V and 0 bases from J, with 15 bases between. This CDR3 has 17 amino acids. Germline lookup yields CDR1 SGDLS and CDR2 YYNGEE. CDR3 loop: CASSVKTGMLSYNEQFF. Here the CDR3 DNA reads TGTGCCAGCAGCGTCAAAACGGGAATGCTCTCCTACAATGAGCAGTTCTTC.

The chain links TRBV6-1 to TRBJ1-2; 8 bases match TRBD1. From germline, CDR1 is MNHNS and CDR2 SASEGT. Trimming cost V 4 bases and J 7 bases; bases outside gene matches: 14. The CDR3 sequence is 16 residues long. CDR3 in DNA: TGTGCCAGCAGTGGGACAGGGAGGGCCCTTTTCCGTGGCTACACCTTC. Amino acid sequence: CASSGTGRALFRGYTF.

The chain recombines TRBV6-5 with TRBJ1-3; D might be TRBD1 (5 bases). V was clipped by 5 bases and J by 4 bases, with 9 bases between them. CDR3 length: 13 residues. Per germline, CDR1 MNHEY and CDR2 SVGAGI. CDR3 coding DNA: TGTGCCAGCAGTAATACAGGAGGAAACACCATATATTTT. Translation gives CASSNTGGNTIYF.

CDR3 bases: TGCAGCGCCAGACAGGGGAGGTACGAGCAGTACTTC. Its protein is CSARQGRYEQYF. The chain links TRBV29-1 to TRBJ2-7; 8 positions agree with TRBD1. This CDR3 comprises 12 residues. Germline V lookup: CDR1 SQVTM, CDR2 ANQGSEA. The J segment lost 4 bases and the V segment lost 7 bases, leaving 6 bases of the junction unmatched.

This chain links TRBV5-6 with TRBJ2-7; D is unresolved. Germline values: CDR1 SGHDT, CDR2 YYEEEE. Trimming cost V 4 bases and J 6 bases, with 14 bases left between them. The length of the CDR3 is 13 residues. CDR3 DNA sequence: TGTGCCAGCAGCCGGTGGCAGACTGGCGAGCAGTACTTC. Residues: CASSRWQTGEQYF. Complete variable domain (other parts from reference TRBV5-6 and TRBJ2-7): DAGVTQSPTHLIKTRGQQVTLRCSPKSGHDTVSWYQQALGQGPQFIFQYYEEEERQRGNFPDRFSGHQFPNYSSELNVNALLLGDSALYLCASSRWQTGEQYFGPGTRLTVT.

The chain uses TRBV5-1 and TRBJ1-2, with D tentatively TRBD1 (6 bases). The CDR3 runs 13 residues. Germline V gene lookup returns CDR1 SGHRS and CDR2 YFSETQ. V lost 5 bases and J 0 bases, leaving 8 bases between the germline ends. In DNA form, the CDR3 reads TGCGCCAGCAGGACAGGAGCTAACTATGGCTACACCTTC. It specifies CASRTGANYGYTF.

V gene TRBV5-1 combines with J gene TRBJ2-7; tentatively, D is TRBD2 (6 bases). The CDR3 is 12 amino acids. V was trimmed by 1 base and J by 4 bases, leaving 6 bases between them. Germline V gene lookup returns CDR1 SGHRS and CDR2 YFSETQ. In nucleotides, the CDR3 is TGCGCCAGCAGCTTGCGGGGGTACGAGCAGTACTTC. Protein: CASSLRGYEQYF. Based on the CDR3 plus reference TRBV5-1 and TRBJ2-7, the full variable domain is KAGVTQTPRYLIKTRGQQVTLSCSPISGHRSVSWYQQTPGQGLQFLFEYFSETQRNKGNFPGRFSGRQFSNSRSEMNVSTLELGDSALYLCASSLRGYEQYFGPGTRLTVT.

The V call is TRBV19, the J call TRBJ1-4; 7 positions match TRBD1. The CDR3 extends over 16 amino acids. Germline-derived CDR1 and CDR2 are LNHDA and SQIVND (reference sequence). V gave up 5 bases and J gave up 8 bases; unmatched junction bases: 14. The CDR3 region is CASSVSLGQVLEKLFF. For the CDR3, the DNA is TGTGCCAGTAGTGTTTCGCTCGGACAGGTTTTGGAAAAACTGTTTTTT. The whole variable domain, filled in from reference TRBV19 and TRBJ1-4, reads DGGITQSPKYLFRKEGQNVTLSCEQNLNHDAMYWYRQDPGQGLRLIYYSQIVNDFQKGDIAEGYSVSREKKESFPLTVTSAQKNPTAFYLCASSVSLGQVLEKLFFGSGTQLSVL.

J is TRBJ2-4 and V is TRBV30; D possibly corresponds to TRBD1 (6 bases). The CDR3 is 12 residues long. The ends were cut back, 5 bases at V and 6 bases at J, with 11 bases in the middle. From germline, CDR1 is GTSNPN and CDR2 SVGIG (reference sequence). The CDR3 protein is CAWDRPGNIQYF. The CDR3 DNA follows: TGTGCCTGGGACAGGCCCGGAAACATTCAGTACTTC.

The CDR3 protein is CASSWGNSNQPQHF. Written as DNA, the CDR3 is TGTGCCAGCAGCTGGGGCAATAGCAATCAGCCCCAGCATTTT. The V call is TRBV7-2, the J call TRBJ1-5; D might be TRBD1 (5 bases). V lost 4 bases, J lost 0 bases, and 7 bases lay in between. Germline-derived CDR1 and CDR2 are SGHTA and FQGNSA. The CDR3 has 14 amino acids.

The chain uses TRBV5-6 and TRBJ1-5; D may be TRBD1 (5 bases). This CDR3 comprises 16 residues. Per germline, CDR1 SGHDT and CDR2 YYEEEE. The ends were cut back, 2 bases at V and 0 bases at J, with 12 bases in the middle. The CDR3 reads CASSLAGLNSNQPQHF. The DNA of the CDR3 is TGTGCCAGCAGCTTAGCAGGGTTGAATAGCAATCAGCCCCAGCATTTT. The complete variable domain, with remaining parts taken from reference TRBV5-6 and TRBJ1-5, reads DAGVTQSPTHLIKTRGQQVTLRCSPKSGHDTVSWYQQALGQGPQFIFQYYEEEERQRGNFPDRFSGHQFPNYSSELNVNALLLGDSALYLCASSLAGLNSNQPQHFGDGTRLSIL.